The next 13 T cell receptor beta chains were all read from a single sample in a study of cytomegalovirus exposure and HLA in healthy donors. The PCR employed 60 Vbeta primers together with 13 Jbeta primers. Assay: immunoSEQ multiplex PCR; the TCRdb copy retains only in-frame clones and omits some. The repertoire holds roughly 82,000 clones, with 60% to 75% as singletons. The specimen sequenced was PBMCs. These receptors all stem from a woman in her thirties or forties in good health and CMV-seropositive.

The chain has TRBV5-6 and TRBJ2-2, with D uncertain. This CDR3 spans 15 amino acids. Germline CDR1 and CDR2: SGHDT and YYEEEE. The ends were cut back, 2 bases at V and 1 base at J, with 9 bases in the middle. In nucleotides, the CDR3 is TGTGCCAGCAGCTTCGTGGGCCAGAACACCGGGGAGCTGTTTTTT. It is translated as CASSFVGQNTGELFF.

V gene TRBV5-1 combines with J gene TRBJ2-3; 8 positions agree with TRBD2. This CDR3 spans 15 amino acids. V dropped 3 bases and J dropped 0; count of bases not matched to a gene: 3. The germline CDR1 and CDR2 sequences are SGHRS and YFSETQ. The CDR3 nucleotides are TGCGCCAGCAGCTCGCGGGGGGCCAGCACAGATACGCAGTATTTT. Its translation is CASSSRGASTDTQYF.

This sequence joins TRBV28 and TRBJ1-6, with TRBD1 matching 7 bases. CDR1 and CDR2 from the germline V gene are MDHEN and SYDVKM. Losses at the gene ends were 1 base for V and 5 bases for J; bases not matched to a gene: 2. The length of the CDR3 is 15 residues. The CDR3 bases are TGTGCCAGCAGTTTATCAGGGGGAGATAATTCACCCCTCCACTTT. Protein product: CASSLSGGDNSPLHF.

This clone was seen only a few times. The chain couples TRBV30 to TRBJ1-2; 9 bases are a match to TRBD1. This CDR3 spans 15 amino acids. Germline V gives CDR1 GTSNPN, CDR2 SVGIG (reference sequence). The V and J ends lost 3 bases and 4 bases, in that order; junction bases with no gene match: 9. The CDR3 region has the DNA TGTGCCTGGAGCAGACCGGGACAGGGATTCTATGGCTACACCTTC. Translated: CAWSRPGQGFYGYTF.

This chain connects TRBV7-6 to TRBJ2-7; TRBD1 agrees at 7 bases. Germline V gene sequence: CDR1 SGHVS, CDR2 FNYEAQ. This CDR3 region has 16 residues. Germline trimming cut 1 base from V and 1 base from J; bases unmatched to any gene: 7. This CDR3 is CASSLVGGDRSYEQYF. DNA for the CDR3: TGTGCCAGCAGCTTAGTGGGTGGGGACAGATCCTACGAGCAGTACTTC.

The chain employs TRBV10-2 and TRBJ2-1; 12 bases align to TRBD2. The ends lost 8 bases at V and 3 bases at J; junction bases unmatched: 8. Germline assignment: CDR1 WSHSY and CDR2 SAAADI. The CDR3 totals 16 residues. The CDR3 here is CASLNRTSGNYNEQFF. The CDR3 coding sequence is TGCGCCAGCTTGAACCGGACTAGCGGGAACTACAATGAGCAGTTCTTC.

The genes are TRBV4-2 and TRBJ1-1; perhaps TRBD1 as D (6 bases). Germline loops: CDR1 LGHNA, CDR2 YNFKEQ. The V gene lost 3 bases and the J gene lost 3 bases, with 14 bases spanning the gap. The CDR3 sequence is 15 residues long. The CDR3 nucleotides are TGTGCCAGCAGCCATTCACTGGACAGCTACACTGAAGCTTTCTTT. This sequence encodes CASSHSLDSYTEAFF.

The chain employs TRBV11-2 and TRBJ1-3; perhaps TRBD1 as D (5 bases). Germline CDR1 is SGHAT and CDR2 is FQNNGV. V was pared by 5 bases and J by 0 bases, with 11 bases between. The CDR3 extends over 15 amino acids. The CDR3 sequence is CASSIYRSSGNTIYF. The CDR3 DNA follows: TGTGCCAGCAGCATATACAGGTCCTCTGGAAACACCATATATTTT. The full variable domain, in which reference TRBV11-2 and TRBJ1-3 provide the parts outside the CDR3, is EAGVAQSPRYKIIEKRQSVAFWCNPISGHATLYWYQQILGQGPKLLIQFQNNGVVDDSQLPKDRFSAERLKGVDSTLKIQPAKLEDSAVYLCASSIYRSSGNTIYFGEGSWLTVV.

The chain recombines TRBV7-8 with TRBJ1-6; a possible D gene is TRBD1 (6 bases). The V gene lost 4 bases and the J gene lost 13 bases, with 14 bases spanning the gap. The CDR3 has 13 amino acids. Germline CDR1 is SGHVS and CDR2 is FQNEAQ. For the CDR3, the DNA is TGTGCCAGCAGCTGGGCCGGGGACATGCCCCTCCACTTT. Translating gives CASSWAGDMPLHF.

The chain links TRBV29-1 to TRBJ1-2, with D maybe TRBD1 (6 bases). This CDR3 has 12 amino acids. V was cut by 7 bases and J by 8 bases, with 17 bases left in between. Germline lookup yields CDR1 SQVTM and CDR2 ANQGSEA. As DNA, the CDR3 is TGCAGCGCCGAGGACAGAATGAGGGGCTACACCTTC. Translating it yields CSAEDRMRGYTF. Variable domain in full (rest from reference TRBV29-1 and TRBJ1-2): SAVISQKPSRDICQRGTSLTIQCQVDSQVTMMFWYRQQPGQSLTLIATANQGSEATYESGFVIDKFPISRPNLTFSTLTVSNMSPEDSSIYLCSAEDRMRGYTFGSGTRLTVV.

This clone was seen only a few times. This chain links TRBV7-9 with TRBJ1-4; D call uncertain. Germline CDR1 reads SEHNR; CDR2 reads FQNEAQ (reference sequence). V lost 5 bases, J lost 0 bases, and 10 bases lay in between. This CDR3 has 15 amino acids. As DNA, the CDR3 is TGTGCCAGCAGCCTGGAGGGTGCAACTAATGAAAAACTGTTTTTT. Translating gives CASSLEGATNEKLFF. Using reference TRBV7-9 and TRBJ1-4 for the parts outside the CDR3, the full variable domain is DTGVSQNPRHKITKRGQNVTFRCDPISEHNRLYWYRQTLGQGPEFLTYFQNEAQLEKSRLLSDRFSAERPKGSFSTLEIQRTEQGDSAMYLCASSLEGATNEKLFFGSGTQLSVL.

V is TRBV2 and J is TRBJ2-7, with TRBD1 matching over 10 bases. This CDR3 contains 14 residues. V shed 8 bases, J shed 8 bases, and the junction held 12 bases outside the gene matches. Germline V gives CDR1 SNHLY, CDR2 FYNNEI. Here the CDR3 reads CASHSDRQGAQQYF. The CDR3 region has the DNA TGTGCCAGCCATTCCGACCGACAGGGGGCACAGCAGTACTTC.

This clone was observed a handful of times. The chain couples TRBV19 to TRBJ2-3, with 11 nucleotides matching TRBD2. Trimming cost V 4 bases and J 2 bases; bases outside gene matches: 5. CDR1 is LNHDA, CDR2 SQIVND, per germline (reference sequence). The CDR3 sequence is 16 residues long. The CDR3 spells CASSTLAGGLTDTQYF. The DNA for the CDR3 is TGTGCCAGTAGTACATTAGCGGGGGGGCTCACAGATACGCAGTATTTT.